These 32 T cell receptor beta chains share one sample of origin, sequenced in a study of T-cell reconstitution after alpha-beta-depleted transplantation in children (dated by TCRdb to about 2016). Receptors were amplified or captured by PCR. The instrument given in TCRdb is Illumina HiSeq 2500. TCR libraries were prepared with molecular barcoding, using unique molecular identifiers to normalize TCRbeta repertoire quantification. The public reads were run again by TCRdb, first through fastp at Q25 and then through MiXCR, and only productive beta chains were kept. Every entry covers one CDR3 protein and lists the most common genes and DNA from its rows. In all, the sample holds fewer than 200,000 distinct CDR3 sequences, and approximately 7% of those were seen once. The ten largest clones capture roughly 3% of the sample. This specimen was PBMCs from the stem cell graft donor, taken from the stem cell graft. The source of these receptors is a human donor who donated a stem cell graft to a child with Wiskott-Aldrich syndrome.

The gene calls are TRBV6-2 or TRBV6-3 and TRBJ2-2, with D possibly being TRBD2 (6 bases). The V and J ends lost 7 bases and 6 bases respectively, with 24 bases between them. The CDR3 is made up of 17 amino acids. From germline, CDR1 is MNHEY and CDR2 SVGEGT. As DNA, the CDR3 is TGTGCCAGCACCCCGGCGCCGGGACTGAACCTGTCCGGGGAGCTGTTTTTT. This sequence encodes CASTPAPGLNLSGELFF.

The J gene is TRBJ1-3, the V gene TRBV20-1, with D unclear. Germline-derived CDR1 and CDR2 are DFQATT and SNEGSKA (reference sequence). The V end was cut by 2 bases, the J end by 4 bases, with 15 bases between. The CDR3 contains 15 residues. This chain's CDR3 is CSARFGQTDGNTIYF. CDR3 coding DNA: TGCAGTGCTAGATTCGGGCAGACGGACGGAAACACCATATATTTT.

This clonotype was seen at least ten times. This CDR3 reads CASSSRLAGADTQYF. The DNA of the CDR3 is TGTGCCAGCAGCTCCCGACTAGCGGGAGCAGATACGCAGTATTTT. The rearrangement links TRBV7-9 to TRBJ2-3, with TRBD2 matching over 12 bases. The CDR3 has 15 amino acids. CDR1 and CDR2 from the germline V gene are SEHNR and FQNEAQ (reference sequence). With V trimmed by 4 bases and J by 4 bases, 3 bases remained unmatched.

Many counts were recorded for this clonotype. This rearrangement joins TRBV7-6 to TRBJ2-3; weak D call: TRBD1 (5 bases). The CDR3 is 15 amino acids. The V gene's germline CDR1 is SGHVS and CDR2 FNYEAQ. The V end lost 7 bases, the J end lost 5 bases, and 19 bases lay between the germline ends. CDR3 bases: TGTGCCAGCAACCGACAGAGTGTTTCAGGAGATACGCAGTATTTT. This sequence encodes CASNRQSVSGDTQYF.

This clonotype was observed many times. V is TRBV27 and J is TRBJ2-3; 15 bases are shared with TRBD2. The germline V gene has CDR1 MNHEY and CDR2 SMNVEV (reference sequence). The J segment lost 13 bases and the V segment lost 8 bases, leaving 16 bases of the junction unmatched. The CDR3 totals 16 residues. CDR3 in amino acids: CASVTTGLAGGPMKYF. CDR3 DNA: TGTGCCAGCGTAACCACCGGACTAGCGGGGGGGCCGATGAAGTATTTT.

This chain joins TRBV7-9 and TRBJ2-7, with 11 positions matching TRBD1. Per germline, CDR1 SEHNR and CDR2 FQNEAQ (reference sequence). With 5 bases clipped from V and 6 bases from J, the junction kept 9 bases outside the gene matches. There are 15 residues in the CDR3. CDR3 in DNA: TGTGCCAGCAGCCCCAGCCGGGACAGGGGGGGCGAGCAGTACTTC. Protein: CASSPSRDRGGEQYF.

There are many counts of this clonotype. The V gene is TRBV20-1, the J gene TRBJ1-2; 7 positions match TRBD1. This CDR3 is 13 amino acids long. V was clipped by 6 bases and J by 0 bases; unmatched bases: 4. From germline, CDR1 is DFQATT and CDR2 SNEGSKA (reference sequence). The CDR3 here is CSAGTDANYGYTF. CDR3 nucleotides: TGCAGTGCCGGGACAGACGCTAACTATGGCTACACCTTC.

This clonotype came up a few times. V is TRBV7-9 and J is TRBJ2-1; 8 positions match TRBD2. The CDR3 extends over 15 amino acids. Per germline, CDR1 SEHNR and CDR2 FQNEAQ (reference sequence). V dropped 4 bases and J dropped 2; count of bases not matched to a gene: 4. CDR3 bases: TGTGCCAGCAGCTCGCGGGGGGTAGCCTACAATGAGCAGTTCTTC. Protein product: CASSSRGVAYNEQFF.

This clonotype has ten or more counts. This chain connects TRBV20-1 to TRBJ1-3; unclear D gene. Per germline, CDR1 DFQATT and CDR2 SNEGSKA (reference sequence). The CDR3 extends over 14 amino acids. V lost 3 bases and J 0 bases, leaving 9 bases between the germline ends. The CDR3 sequence is CSASPLNSGNTIYF. CDR3 DNA: TGCAGTGCTAGCCCGCTGAACTCTGGAAACACCATATATTTT.

This clonotype came up many times. This chain joins TRBV12-3 or TRBV12-4 and TRBJ1-2, with D perhaps matching TRBD1 (5 bases). Trimming pared 2 bases from V and 5 bases from J, leaving 24 bases between. The CDR3 length is 18 residues. CDR3 DNA sequence: TGTGCCAGCAGTTTAAACCCCCGCAAAACGGGGCAAGTTTATGGCTACACCTTC. The encoded protein is CASSLNPRKTGQVYGYTF.

This clonotype was counted at least ten times. V usage is TRBV4-3 and J usage is TRBJ2-7; 16 positions agree with TRBD2. Trimming at V came to 0 bases and at J to 5 bases, leaving 10 bases not matched to a gene. This CDR3 spans 19 amino acids. From germline, CDR1 is LGHNA and CDR2 YSLEER. CDR3 in amino acids: CASSQESTGLAGGPNEQYF. The CDR3 region has the DNA TGCGCCAGCAGCCAAGAGAGTACGGGACTAGCGGGAGGGCCCAACGAGCAGTACTTC.

This clonotype was seen at least ten times. The chain is built from TRBV4-1 and TRBJ1-6; 10 positions match TRBD1. With V trimmed by 0 bases and J by 10 bases, 6 bases remained unmatched. Germline V gene sequence: CDR1 MGHRA, CDR2 YSYEKL. The CDR3 length is 16 residues. For the CDR3, the DNA is TGCGCCAGCAGCCAAGATGACCGGACAGGGGGATCACCCCTCCACTTT. Translation gives CASSQDDRTGGSPLHF.

This chain's CDR3 is CSVTGTASYEQYF. The DNA of the CDR3 is TGCAGCGTGACCGGGACAGCTTCCTACGAGCAGTACTTC. The rearrangement uses TRBV29-1 and TRBJ2-7; 7 bases map to TRBD1. The CDR3 is 13 residues long. After removal of 6 bases from V and 1 base from J, the junction contained 6 bases not matched to a gene. The germline V gene has CDR1 SQVTM and CDR2 ANQGSEA.

This clonotype was seen many times. The gene calls are TRBV6-5 and TRBJ2-2; 9 bases agree with TRBD1. The germline V gene has CDR1 MNHEY and CDR2 SVGAGI. The ends lost 0 bases at V and 3 bases at J; junction bases unmatched: 8. This CDR3 region has 18 residues. DNA of the CDR3: TGTGCCAGCAGTTACTCGTTTTCGGGGACAGGGCACACCGGGGAGCTGTTTTTT. Protein sequence: CASSYSFSGTGHTGELFF.

This clonotype was detected a few times. V and J are TRBV4-1 and TRBJ1-2; perhaps TRBD1 as D (5 bases). V shed 3 bases and J shed 4 bases, with 12 bases lying between them. This CDR3 spans 14 amino acids. CDR1 and CDR2 from the germline V gene are MGHRA and YSYEKL. This chain's CDR3 is CASSHPGDFYGYTF. The CDR3 bases are TGCGCCAGCAGCCACCCGGGGGATTTCTATGGCTACACCTTC.

This clonotype was recorded at least ten times. The chain employs TRBV20-1 and TRBJ2-7; TRBD1 matches at 9 bases. The CDR3 has 13 amino acids. CDR1 is DFQATT and CDR2 is SNEGSKA in the germline V gene (reference sequence). V gave up 1 base and J gave up 3 bases; unmatched junction bases: 1. The chain's CDR3 is CSARGTGDYEQYF. The CDR3 DNA reads TGCAGTGCTAGAGGGACAGGGGACTACGAGCAGTACTTC.

This clonotype has at least ten counts. The chain joins TRBV7-2 to TRBJ2-1, with D possibly matching TRBD2 (5 bases). With 3 bases removed from V and 7 bases from J, the gap between germline ends came to 13 bases. This CDR3 spans 14 amino acids. Germline V gene data show CDR1 as SGHTA and CDR2 as FQGNSA. The CDR3 is CASSLIAGPNEQFF. The CDR3 DNA is TGTGCCAGCAGCTTGATTGCGGGTCCAAATGAGCAGTTCTTC. Full variable domain (remainder filled in from reference TRBV7-2 and TRBJ2-1): GAGVSQSPSNKVTEKGKDVELRCDPISGHTALYWYRQSLGQGLEFLIYFQGNSAPDKSGLPSDRFSAERTGGSVSTLTIQRTQQEDSAVYLCASSLIAGPNEQFFGPGTRLTVL.

In this sample, this clonotype turned up a few times. The chain recombines TRBV9 with TRBJ2-1; TRBD1 matches at 10 bases. V was clipped by 0 bases and J by 7 bases; unmatched bases: 7. This CDR3 has 16 residues. Germline CDR1 reads SGDLS; CDR2 reads YYNGEE. CDR3: CASSVDPGQGRNEQFF. In DNA, the CDR3 is TGTGCCAGCAGCGTAGATCCGGGACAGGGGAGGAATGAGCAGTTCTTC. Drawing the rest from reference TRBV9 and TRBJ2-1, the complete variable domain is DSGVTQTPKHLITATGQRVTLRCSPRSGDLSVYWYQQSLDQGLQFLIQYYNGEERAKGNILERFSAQQFPDLHSELNLSSLELGDSALYFCASSVDPGQGRNEQFFGPGTRLTVL.

This clonotype was detected ten times or more. The J gene is TRBJ1-5, the V gene TRBV12-3 or TRBV12-4; 7 bases match TRBD1. V shed 2 bases and J 2 bases; nucleotides not matched to a gene: 9. This CDR3 is 17 amino acids long. CDR3 sequence reads: CASSLWGKGARNQPQHF. CDR3 coding DNA: TGTGCCAGCAGTTTATGGGGGAAGGGGGCACGCAATCAGCCCCAGCATTTT.

This clonotype was seen at least ten times. The chain has TRBV5-1 and TRBJ2-3, with no clear D. Per the germline V gene, CDR1 is SGHRS and CDR2 is YFSETQ. The CDR3 loop spans 14 amino acids. V was clipped by 1 base and J by 4 bases, with 10 bases between them. The CDR3 DNA follows: TGCGCCAGCAGCTTGAGACTCTCCCCAGATACGCAGTATTTT. This codes for CASSLRLSPDTQYF.

This clonotype was observed many times. This rearrangement joins TRBV12-3 or TRBV12-4 to TRBJ1-3, with 7 nucleotides matching TRBD1. Trimming cost V 3 bases and J 2 bases; bases outside gene matches: 4. The CDR3 covers 15 residues. In DNA, the CDR3 is TGTGCCAGCAGTTTTCGCCAGGGGGCTGGAAACACCATATATTTT. Translating gives CASSFRQGAGNTIYF.

Ten or more counts support this clonotype. The V gene is TRBV30, the J gene TRBJ1-5; D possibly corresponds to TRBD1 (5 bases). The CDR3 length is 13 residues. The germline V gene encodes CDR1 GTSNPN and CDR2 SVGIG (reference sequence). V lost 0 bases, J lost 5 bases, and 8 bases lay in between. This CDR3 is CAWSVGLDQPQHF. The DNA for the CDR3 is TGTGCCTGGAGTGTGGGGCTGGATCAGCCCCAGCATTTT.

This clonotype was picked up a small number of times. This chain links TRBV20-1 with TRBJ2-1, with no clear D. The CDR3 is 17 residues long. The V gene lost 3 bases and the J gene lost 0 bases, with 18 bases spanning the gap. Germline V CDR1 and CDR2: DFQATT, SNEGSKA (reference sequence). CDR3: CSARGRTDPNSYNEQFF. The CDR3 coding sequence is TGCAGTGCTAGGGGAAGGACGGACCCAAACTCCTACAATGAGCAGTTCTTC.

In this sample, this clonotype turned up a few times. The chain uses TRBV24-1 and TRBJ2-2; no reliable D call. Germline V gene sequence: CDR1 KGHDR, CDR2 SFDVKD. The CDR3 covers 14 residues. Trimming cost V 4 bases and J 4 bases, with 9 bases left between them. The CDR3 DNA sequence: TGTGCCACCAGTGACAGGCCGTCCACCGGGGAGCTGTTTTTT. Amino acids: CATSDRPSTGELFF.

This clonotype has ten or more counts. The chain links TRBV20-1 to TRBJ1-2, with TRBD1 as a possible D gene (6 bases). Trimming pared 7 bases from V and 8 bases from J, leaving 11 bases between. CDR1 and CDR2 from the germline V gene are DFQATT and SNEGSKA (reference sequence). The CDR3 has 10 amino acids. For the CDR3, the DNA is TGCAGTGTGCCCGGGACAGGCTACACCTTC. This encodes CSVPGTGYTF.

This clonotype was observed a handful of times. The chain couples TRBV7-9 to TRBJ1-6; D is unresolved. V lost 0 bases and J lost 9, with 6 bases in between. CDR3 length: 13 residues. Germline CDR1 SEHNR, CDR2 FQNEAQ (reference sequence). The CDR3 DNA follows: TGTGCCAGCAGCTTAGCGCCGGGTTCACCCCTCCACTTT. This sequence encodes CASSLAPGSPLHF. The full variable domain, completed using reference TRBV7-9 and TRBJ1-6, is DTGVSQNPRHKITKRGQNVTFRCDPISEHNRLYWYRQTLGQGPEFLTYFQNEAQLEKSRLLSDRFSAERPKGSFSTLEIQRTEQGDSAMYLCASSLAPGSPLHFGNGTRLTVT.

This clonotype was detected ten times or more. This chain connects TRBV10-3 to TRBJ2-7; 8 bases line up with TRBD1. The CDR3 consists of 12 residues. Trimming removed 9 bases from V and 3 bases from J; junction bases left unmatched: 4. CDR1 ENHRY and CDR2 SYGVKD come from the germline V gene. Here the CDR3 reads CAIGTGGYEQYF. CDR3 nucleotide sequence: TGTGCCATTGGAACAGGGGGCTACGAGCAGTACTTC.

This clonotype has ten or more counts. The J gene is TRBJ1-2, the V gene TRBV7-2; a possible D gene is TRBD1 (6 bases). Germline values: CDR1 SGHTA, CDR2 FQGNSA. V was cut by 2 bases and J by 6 bases, with 13 bases left in between. This CDR3 is 14 amino acids long. The CDR3 spells CASSLQTGSDGYTF. CDR3 in DNA: TGTGCCAGCAGCTTACAAACAGGGTCGGATGGCTACACCTTC.

The CDR3 DNA sequence: TGTGCCAGCAGTCCCGGACAGGGTGAATATGAAAAACTGTTTTTT. Translation gives CASSPGQGEYEKLFF. This sequence joins TRBV28 and TRBJ1-4; 8 bases agree with TRBD1. This CDR3 contains 15 residues. Germline V gene sequence: CDR1 MDHEN, CDR2 SYDVKM. The ends lost 5 bases at V and 6 bases at J; junction bases unmatched: 8.

Only a few counts were recorded for this clonotype. The rearrangement joins TRBV28 to TRBJ1-2; TRBD1 matches at 7 bases. The CDR3 runs 14 residues. Germline V gene sequence: CDR1 MDHEN, CDR2 SYDVKM. J lost 4 bases, V lost 4 bases, and 6 bases had no gene match. The CDR3 spells CASSSRTGAYGYTF. The CDR3 nucleotides read TGTGCCAGCAGTTCCCGGACAGGAGCCTATGGCTACACCTTC.

This clonotype has ten or more counts. This sequence joins TRBV2 and TRBJ1-5; possibly TRBD1 for D (6 bases). This CDR3 comprises 17 residues. Trimming took off 5 bases at V and 0 bases at J, with 17 bases between the two ends. CDR1 and CDR2 (germline): SNHLY, FYNNEI. The CDR3 region is CASSSPSGTTSNQPQHF. CDR3 sequence (DNA): TGTGCCAGCAGTTCACCCTCCGGGACAACTAGCAATCAGCCCCAGCATTTT. Combining the CDR3 with reference TRBV2 and TRBJ1-5 gives the whole variable domain EPEVTQTPSHQVTQMGQEVILRCVPISNHLYFYWYRQILGQKVEFLVSFYNNEISEKSEIFDDQFSVERPDGSNFTLKIRSTKLEDSAMYFCASSSPSGTTSNQPQHFGDGTRLSIL.

This clonotype came up many times. The chain carries TRBV20-1 and TRBJ2-3; D remains unclear. The length of the CDR3 is 13 residues. Germline CDR1 is DFQATT and CDR2 is SNEGSKA (reference sequence). The V end lost 6 bases, the J end lost 3 bases, and 13 bases lay between the germline ends. CDR3 loop: CSATLGPTDTQYF. The CDR3 coding sequence is TGCAGTGCCACCCTAGGGCCGACAGATACGCAGTATTTT.